This T cell receptor (beta chain) was documented in a study of shared clonotypes between healthy human individuals. Assay used: immunoSEQ multiplex PCR; TCRdb lists only in-frame clones, some missing. The table has some 2.1 million clones, 95% seen once. CDR1 is MDHEN and CDR2 is SYDVKM in the germline V gene. The CDR3 runs to 14 residues. The V end was cut by 5 bases, the J end by 7 bases, with 15 bases between. In regard to this clone: Its antigen is not known.

Findings and caveats of the study: Even with large depth, rarefaction showed that sorted-subset sequencing was incomplete. Naive subsets, compared against memory subsets, generally had larger estimated richness values. The study drew on few donors, limiting represented genetic and exposure-history diversity.

The sequenced sample was naive CD4+ T cells sorted from blood. Regarding subset: CD45RA+ positively selected. The TCR originated in a man aged 18-30 years in good health. This chain joins TRBV28 and TRBJ2-1; weak D call: TRBD2 (6 bases). Here the CDR3 reads CASSAPTSGNEQFF. CDR3 sequence (DNA): TGTGCCAGCAGTGCACCGACTAGTGGGAATGAGCAGTTCTTC.